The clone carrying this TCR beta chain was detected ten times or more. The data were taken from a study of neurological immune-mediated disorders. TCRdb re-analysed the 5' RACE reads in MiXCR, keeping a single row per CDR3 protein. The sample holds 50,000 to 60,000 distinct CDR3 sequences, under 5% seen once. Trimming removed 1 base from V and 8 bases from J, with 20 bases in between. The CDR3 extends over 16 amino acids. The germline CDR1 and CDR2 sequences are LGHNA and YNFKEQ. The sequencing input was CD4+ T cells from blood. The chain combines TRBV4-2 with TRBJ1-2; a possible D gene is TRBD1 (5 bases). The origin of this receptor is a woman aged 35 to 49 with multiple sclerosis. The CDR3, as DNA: TGTGCCAGCAGCCAAGCCGAGAGGCAGGGTATTAGCGGCTACACCTTC. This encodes CASSQAERQGISGYTF.